This TCR beta chain is from a study of CD8 T cells in Susac syndrome. Sequencing of TCR beta was undertaken in CD8+ and CD4+ T cells derived from blood. The CD8+ and CD4+ T cells were isolated magnetically using a negative isolation approach, whereas the TEMRA cells were enriched by FACS. This clonotype was counted once. It was with random hexamers that 0.5 to 1 ug RNA was reverse transcribed. The amplification used immunoSEQ multiplex PCR on TCR beta CDR3; it spanned 54 Vbeta and 13 Jbeta. Via MiXCR, TCRdb re-called the immunoSEQ multiplex PCR reads, giving one row per CDR3 protein. The sample carries roughly 200,000 distinct CDR3 sequences, about 95% recorded once. The receptor comes from a human donor in good health. Sequenced input: CD4+ T cells from PBMCs.

Written as DNA, the CDR3 is TGTGCCAGCAGCTTATACGGGTCGGACGAGCAGTACTTC. Encoded protein: CASSLYGSDEQYF. This sequence joins TRBV7-9 and TRBJ2-7, with no clear D. The CDR3 totals 13 residues. Between the trimmed V and J ends, which lost 2 bases and 5 bases, there was a span of 10 bases. Looked up from germline, CDR1 is SEHNR and CDR2 is FQNEAQ (reference sequence).